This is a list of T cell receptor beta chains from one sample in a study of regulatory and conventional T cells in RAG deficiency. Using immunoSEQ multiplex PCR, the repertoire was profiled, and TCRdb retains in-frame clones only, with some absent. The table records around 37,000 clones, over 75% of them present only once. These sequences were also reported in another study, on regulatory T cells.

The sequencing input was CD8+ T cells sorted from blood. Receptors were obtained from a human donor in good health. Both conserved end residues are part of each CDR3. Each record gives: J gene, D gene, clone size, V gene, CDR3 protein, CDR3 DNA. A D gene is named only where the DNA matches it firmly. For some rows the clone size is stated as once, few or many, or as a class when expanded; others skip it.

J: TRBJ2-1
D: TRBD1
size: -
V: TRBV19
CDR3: CASSIDSGQGAYNEQFF
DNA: TGTGCCAGTAGTATAGATTCAGGACAGGGGGCGTACAATGAGCAGTTCTTC

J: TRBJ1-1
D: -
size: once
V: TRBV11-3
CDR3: CASSLGAGVGTEAFF
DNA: TGTGCCAGCAGCTTAGGTGCAGGGGTAGGAACTGAAGCTTTCTTT

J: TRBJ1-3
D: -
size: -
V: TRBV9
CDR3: CASTPGRGSGNTIYF
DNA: TGTGCCAGCACCCCCGGGCGGGGGAGTGGAAACACCATATATTTT

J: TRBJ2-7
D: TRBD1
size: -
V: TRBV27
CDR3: CASSPFPTGDYEQYF
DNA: TGTGCCAGCAGTCCATTCCCGACAGGGGACTACGAGCAGTACTTC

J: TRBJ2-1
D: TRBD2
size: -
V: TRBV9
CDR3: CASSTGTSGSSYNEQFF
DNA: TGTGCCAGCAGCACCGGGACTAGCGGGAGCTCCTACAATGAGCAGTTCTTC

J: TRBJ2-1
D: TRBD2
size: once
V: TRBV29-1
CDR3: CSVEDWTSDNEQFF
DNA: TGCAGCGTTGAAGACTGGACTAGCGACAATGAGCAGTTCTTC

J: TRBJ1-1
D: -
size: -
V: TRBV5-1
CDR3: CASSLAYGSEGAFF
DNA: TGCGCCAGCAGCTTGGCCTACGGCAGCGAGGGAGCTTTCTTT

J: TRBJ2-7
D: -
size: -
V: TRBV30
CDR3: CAWSSGGAYEQYF
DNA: TGTGCCTGGAGCTCGGGGGGCGCATACGAGCAGTACTTC

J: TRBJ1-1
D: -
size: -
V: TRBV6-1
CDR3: CASSEALLVRVTEAFF
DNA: TGTGCCAGCAGTGAAGCGCTTCTTGTCAGGGTGACTGAAGCTTTCTTT

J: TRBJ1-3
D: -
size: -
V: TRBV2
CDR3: CASSGLSGNTIYF
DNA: TGTGCCAGCAGCGGGCTTTCTGGAAACACCATATATTTT

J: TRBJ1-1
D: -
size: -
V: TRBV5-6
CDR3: CASSSRQRTEAFF
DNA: TGTGCCAGCAGCTCCCGACAGAGGACTGAAGCTTTCTTT

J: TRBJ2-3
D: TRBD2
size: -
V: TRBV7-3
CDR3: CASSSPVAGGSTDTQYF
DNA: TGTGCCAGCAGCTCACCTGTCGCGGGGGGGAGCACAGATACGCAGTATTTT

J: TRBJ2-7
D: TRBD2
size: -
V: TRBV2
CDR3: CASLRGTYEQYF
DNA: TGTGCCAGCCTGCGGGGGACCTACGAGCAGTACTTC

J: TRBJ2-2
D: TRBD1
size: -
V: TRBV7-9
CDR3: CASSHRDRENTGELFF
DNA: TGTGCCAGCAGCCACCGGGACAGGGAAAACACCGGGGAGCTGTTTTTT

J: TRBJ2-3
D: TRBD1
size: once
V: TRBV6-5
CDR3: CASSSGQGLYTDTQYF
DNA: TGTGCCAGCAGTTCCGGACAGGGGCTTTACACAGATACGCAGTATTTT

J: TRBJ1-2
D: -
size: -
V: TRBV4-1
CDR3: CASSPPEPAGYTF
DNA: TGTGCCAGCAGCCCCCCAGAGCCAGCCGGCTACACCTTC

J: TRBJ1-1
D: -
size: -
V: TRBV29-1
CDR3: CSVGVSSNTEAFF
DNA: TGCAGCGTTGGTGTCAGCTCGAACACTGAAGCTTTCTTT

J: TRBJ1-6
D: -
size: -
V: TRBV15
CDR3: CATSRDLRTDSPLHF
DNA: TGTGCCACCAGCAGAGATTTAAGGACAGATTCACCCCTCCACTTT

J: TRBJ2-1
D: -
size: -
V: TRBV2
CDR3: CASTRRTTKGEQFF
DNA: TGTGCCAGCACACGACGTACCACAAAGGGTGAGCAGTTCTTC

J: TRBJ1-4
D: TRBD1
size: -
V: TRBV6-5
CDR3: CASSTDRGREKLFF
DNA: TGTGCCAGCAGCACGGACAGGGGGCGAGAAAAACTGTTTTTT

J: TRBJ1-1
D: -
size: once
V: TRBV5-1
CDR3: CASSLDPGKMNTEAFF
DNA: TGCGCCAGCAGCTTGGATCCAGGGAAAATGAACACTGAAGCTTTCTTT

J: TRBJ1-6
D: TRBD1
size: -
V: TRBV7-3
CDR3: CASSLNGGQGNSPLHF
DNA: TGTGCCAGCAGCTTAAATGGGGGACAGGGGAATTCACCCCTCCACTTT

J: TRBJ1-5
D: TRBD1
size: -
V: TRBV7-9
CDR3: CASSLGDRNSNQPQHF
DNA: TGTGCCAGCAGCTTAGGGGACAGAAATAGCAATCAGCCCCAGCATTTT

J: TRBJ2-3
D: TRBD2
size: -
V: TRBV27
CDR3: CASSFSFRTSGGALEDTQYF
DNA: TGTGCCAGCAGTTTCTCCTTCCGGACTAGCGGGGGGGCACTTGAGGATACGCAGTATTTT

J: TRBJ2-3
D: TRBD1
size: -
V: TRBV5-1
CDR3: CASSAVGQGADTQYF
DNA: TGCGCCAGCAGCGCCGTTGGGCAGGGGGCAGATACGCAGTATTTT

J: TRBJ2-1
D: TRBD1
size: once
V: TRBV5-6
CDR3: CASSPIGRGLGNEQFF
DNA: TGTGCCAGCAGCCCCATCGGAAGGGGGCTAGGTAATGAGCAGTTCTTC

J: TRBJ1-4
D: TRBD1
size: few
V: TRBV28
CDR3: CASSTLLRQGVREKLFF
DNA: TGTGCCAGCAGCACCCTACTCCGACAGGGGGTAAGAGAAAAACTGTTTTTT

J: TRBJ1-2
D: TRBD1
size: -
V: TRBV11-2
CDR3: CASSRARQGAGLGYTF
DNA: TGTGCCAGCAGCCGAGCCCGACAGGGGGCTGGGCTTGGCTACACCTTC

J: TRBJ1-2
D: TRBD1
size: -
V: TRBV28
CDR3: CATPGTGGHQENGYTF
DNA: TGTGCCACCCCCGGGACAGGGGGACATCAGGAGAATGGCTACACCTTC

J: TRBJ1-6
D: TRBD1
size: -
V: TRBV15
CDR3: CATSRDLPGTGASPLHF
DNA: TGTGCCACCAGCAGAGATCTCCCCGGGACAGGGGCTTCACCCCTCCACTTT

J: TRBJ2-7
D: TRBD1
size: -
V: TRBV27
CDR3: CASSSPRQGSSYEQYF
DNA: TGTGCCAGCAGTTCGCCGCGACAGGGGTCCTCCTACGAGCAGTACTTC

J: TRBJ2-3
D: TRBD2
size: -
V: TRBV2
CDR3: CARPRTSGRLVRTDTQYF
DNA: TGTGCCAGACCTAGGACTAGCGGGAGGTTGGTTCGCACAGATACGCAGTATTTT

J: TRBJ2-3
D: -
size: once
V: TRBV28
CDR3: CASTPRGAPDTQYF
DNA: TGTGCCAGCACCCCCAGGGGCGCGCCAGATACGCAGTATTTT

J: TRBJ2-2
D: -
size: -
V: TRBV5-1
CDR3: CASTKAGNTGGLFF
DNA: TGCGCCAGCACTAAGGCCGGAAACACCGGGGGGCTGTTTTTT

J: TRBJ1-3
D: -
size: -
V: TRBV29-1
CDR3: CSVELSGNTIYF
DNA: TGCAGCGTTGAACTCTCTGGAAACACCATATATTTT

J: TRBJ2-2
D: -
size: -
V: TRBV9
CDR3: CASSVMGDTGELFF
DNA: TGTGCCAGCAGCGTAATGGGGGACACCGGGGAGCTGTTTTTT